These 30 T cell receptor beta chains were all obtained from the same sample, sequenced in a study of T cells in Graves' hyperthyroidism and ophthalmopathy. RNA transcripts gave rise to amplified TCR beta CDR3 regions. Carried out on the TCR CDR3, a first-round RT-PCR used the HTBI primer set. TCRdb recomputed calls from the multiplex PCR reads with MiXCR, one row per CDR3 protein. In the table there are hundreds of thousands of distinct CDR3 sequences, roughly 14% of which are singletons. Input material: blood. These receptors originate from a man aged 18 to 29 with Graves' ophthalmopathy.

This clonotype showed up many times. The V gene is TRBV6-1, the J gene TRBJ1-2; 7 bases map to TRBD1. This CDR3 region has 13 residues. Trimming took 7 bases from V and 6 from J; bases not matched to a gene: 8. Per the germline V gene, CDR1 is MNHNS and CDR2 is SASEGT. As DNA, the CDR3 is TGTGCCAGCACAGCAGGGGGATTTGATGGCTACACCTTC. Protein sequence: CASTAGGFDGYTF.

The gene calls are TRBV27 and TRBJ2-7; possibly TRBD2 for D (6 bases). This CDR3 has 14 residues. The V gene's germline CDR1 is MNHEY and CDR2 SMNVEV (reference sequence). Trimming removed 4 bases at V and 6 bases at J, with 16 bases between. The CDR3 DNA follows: TGTGCCAGCAGTTGGGGGGAACTTGGACCCGAGCAGTACTTC. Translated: CASSWGELGPEQYF.

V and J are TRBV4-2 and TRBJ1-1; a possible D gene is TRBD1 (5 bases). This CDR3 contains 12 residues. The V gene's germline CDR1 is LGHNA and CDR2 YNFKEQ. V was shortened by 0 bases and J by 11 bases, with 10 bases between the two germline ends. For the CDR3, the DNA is TGTGCCAGCAGCCAAGAGGGGGGTCGCGCTTTCTTT. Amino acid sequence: CASSQEGGRAFF.

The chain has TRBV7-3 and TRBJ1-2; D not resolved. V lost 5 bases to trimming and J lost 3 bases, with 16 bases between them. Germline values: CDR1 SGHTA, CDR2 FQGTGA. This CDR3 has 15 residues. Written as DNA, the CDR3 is TGTGCCAGCAGCCCCGGGCTTTATGGAGACTATGGCTACACCTTC. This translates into CASSPGLYGDYGYTF.

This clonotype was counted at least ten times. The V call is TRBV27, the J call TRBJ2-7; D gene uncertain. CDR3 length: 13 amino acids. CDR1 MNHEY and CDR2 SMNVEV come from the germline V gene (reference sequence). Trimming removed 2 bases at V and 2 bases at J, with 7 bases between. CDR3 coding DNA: TGTGCCAGCAGTTTACGCGCAGCCTACGAGCAGTACTTC. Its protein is CASSLRAAYEQYF.

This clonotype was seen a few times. CDR3 sequence (DNA): TGTGCCAGCAGTGCCAGGGGATCCGGAAACACCATATATTTT. Translating gives CASSARGSGNTIYF. The chain joins TRBV27 to TRBJ1-3, with D possibly TRBD1 on 6 matching bases. The CDR3 extends over 14 amino acids. Germline CDR1 MNHEY, CDR2 SMNVEV (reference sequence). Trimming removed 5 bases from V and 4 bases from J, with 12 bases in between.

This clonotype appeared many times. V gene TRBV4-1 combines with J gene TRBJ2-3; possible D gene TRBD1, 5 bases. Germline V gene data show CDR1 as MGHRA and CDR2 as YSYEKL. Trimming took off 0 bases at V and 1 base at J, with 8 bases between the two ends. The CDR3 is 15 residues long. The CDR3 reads CASSQEGRRTDTQYF. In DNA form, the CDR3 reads TGCGCCAGCAGCCAAGAGGGGCGGCGCACAGATACGCAGTATTTT.

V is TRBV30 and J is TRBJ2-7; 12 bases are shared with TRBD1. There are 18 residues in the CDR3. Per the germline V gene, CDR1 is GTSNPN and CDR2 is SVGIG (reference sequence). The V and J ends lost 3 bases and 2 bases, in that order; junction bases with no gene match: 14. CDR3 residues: CAWSAGDRGPPVPYEQYF. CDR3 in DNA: TGTGCCTGGAGCGCGGGGGACAGGGGGCCTCCGGTACCCTACGAGCAGTACTTC. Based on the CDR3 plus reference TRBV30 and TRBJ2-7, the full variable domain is SQTIHQWPATLVQPVGSPLSLECTVEGTSNPNLYWYRQAAGRGLQLLFYSVGIGQISSEVPQNLSASRPQDRQFILSSKKLLLSDSGFYLCAWSAGDRGPPVPYEQYFGPGTRLTVT.

CDR3 nucleotide sequence: TGTGCCAGCAGACGCGCAGGGGGCCGCACAGATACGCAGTATTTT. Protein product: CASRRAGGRTDTQYF. V is TRBV6-1 and J is TRBJ2-3; 8 bases map to TRBD1. CDR1 is MNHNS, CDR2 SASEGT, per germline. V was pared by 6 bases and J by 1 base, with 6 bases of the junction left unmatched. The CDR3 length is 15 residues.

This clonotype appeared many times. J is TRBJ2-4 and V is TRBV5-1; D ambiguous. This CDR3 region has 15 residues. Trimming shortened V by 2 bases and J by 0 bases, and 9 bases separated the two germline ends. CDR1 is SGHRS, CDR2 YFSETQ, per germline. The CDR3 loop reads CASSFADLAKNIQYF. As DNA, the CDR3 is TGCGCCAGCAGCTTTGCTGATCTAGCCAAAAACATTCAGTACTTC. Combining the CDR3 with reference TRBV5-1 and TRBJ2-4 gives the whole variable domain KAGVTQTPRYLIKTRGQQVTLSCSPISGHRSVSWYQQTPGQGLQFLFEYFSETQRNKGNFPGRFSGRQFSNSRSEMNVSTLELGDSALYLCASSFADLAKNIQYFGAGTRLSVL.

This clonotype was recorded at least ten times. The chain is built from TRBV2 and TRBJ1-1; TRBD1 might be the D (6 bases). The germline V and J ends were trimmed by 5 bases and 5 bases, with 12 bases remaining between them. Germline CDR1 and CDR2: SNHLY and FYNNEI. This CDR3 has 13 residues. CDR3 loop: CASSFTGRTEAFF. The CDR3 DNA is TGTGCCAGCAGTTTCACAGGGAGGACTGAAGCTTTCTTT.

CDR3 nucleotide sequence: TGCAGTGCTAGTAGGTCCGCTGACTGGCAACACTACGAGCAGTACTTC. Translation gives CSASRSADWQHYEQYF. V usage is TRBV20-1 and J usage is TRBJ2-7; no definite D call. The germline V and J ends were trimmed by 3 bases and 3 bases, with 21 bases remaining between them. This CDR3 is built from 16 residues. Germline values: CDR1 DFQATT, CDR2 SNEGSKA (reference sequence).

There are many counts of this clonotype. This CDR3 reads CASSLGDAWTFATEAFF. The DNA of the CDR3 is TGCGCCAGCAGCTTGGGGGACGCATGGACGTTTGCCACTGAAGCTTTCTTT. V is TRBV5-1 and J is TRBJ1-1; a weak D match, TRBD1 (5 bases). Deletions cut 0 bases from V and 4 bases from J, with 19 bases between. The germline V gene encodes CDR1 SGHRS and CDR2 YFSETQ. This CDR3 is built from 17 residues.

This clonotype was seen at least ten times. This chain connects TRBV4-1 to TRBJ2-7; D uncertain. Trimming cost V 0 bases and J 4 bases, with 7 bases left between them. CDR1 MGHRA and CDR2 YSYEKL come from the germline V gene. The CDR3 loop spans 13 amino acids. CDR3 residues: CASSQEPTYEQYF. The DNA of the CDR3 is TGCGCCAGCAGCCAAGAGCCCACATACGAGCAGTACTTC.

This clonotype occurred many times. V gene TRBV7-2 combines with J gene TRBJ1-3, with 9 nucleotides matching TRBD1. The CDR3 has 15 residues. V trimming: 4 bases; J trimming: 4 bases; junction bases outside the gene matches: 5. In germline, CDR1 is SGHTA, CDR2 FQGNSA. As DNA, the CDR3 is TGTGCCAGCAGCTCGACAGGGGGTACCGGAAACACCATATATTTT. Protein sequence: CASSSTGGTGNTIYF.

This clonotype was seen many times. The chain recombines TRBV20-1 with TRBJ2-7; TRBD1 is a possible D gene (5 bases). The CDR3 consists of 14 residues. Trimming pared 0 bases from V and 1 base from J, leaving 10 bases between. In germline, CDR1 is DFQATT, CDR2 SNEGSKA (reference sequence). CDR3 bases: TGCAGTGCTAGAGATACAGGAAAGTCCTACGAGCAGTACTTC. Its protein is CSARDTGKSYEQYF.

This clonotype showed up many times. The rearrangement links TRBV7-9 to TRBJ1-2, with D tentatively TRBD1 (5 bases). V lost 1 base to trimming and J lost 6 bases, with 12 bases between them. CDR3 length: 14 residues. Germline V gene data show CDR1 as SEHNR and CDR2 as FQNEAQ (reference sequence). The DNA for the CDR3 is TGTGCCAGCAGCTTAGTAGGCGGGGCGCATGGCTACACCTTC. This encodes CASSLVGGAHGYTF.

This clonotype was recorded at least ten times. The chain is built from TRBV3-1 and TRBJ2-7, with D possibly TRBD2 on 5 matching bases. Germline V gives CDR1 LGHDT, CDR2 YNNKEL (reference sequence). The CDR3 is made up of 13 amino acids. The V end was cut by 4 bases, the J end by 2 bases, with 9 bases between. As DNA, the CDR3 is TGTGCCAGCAGCCGGAGGACTGCCTACGAGCAGTACTTC. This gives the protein CASSRRTAYEQYF.

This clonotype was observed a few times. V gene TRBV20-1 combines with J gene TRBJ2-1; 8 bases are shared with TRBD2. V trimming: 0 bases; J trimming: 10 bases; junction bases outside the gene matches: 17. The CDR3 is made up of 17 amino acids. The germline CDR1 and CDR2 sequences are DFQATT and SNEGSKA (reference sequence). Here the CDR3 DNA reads TGCAGTGCTAGAGATCGGGGTTTGGCTAGCGGGTTGTACGAGCAGTTCTTC. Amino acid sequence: CSARDRGLASGLYEQFF.

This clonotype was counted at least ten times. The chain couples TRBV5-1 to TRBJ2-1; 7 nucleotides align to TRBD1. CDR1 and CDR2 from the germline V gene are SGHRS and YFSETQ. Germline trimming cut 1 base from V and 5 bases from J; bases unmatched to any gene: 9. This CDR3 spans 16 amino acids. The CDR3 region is CASSLPDRDVDNEQFF. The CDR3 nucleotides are TGCGCCAGCAGCTTGCCCGACAGGGACGTAGACAATGAGCAGTTCTTC.

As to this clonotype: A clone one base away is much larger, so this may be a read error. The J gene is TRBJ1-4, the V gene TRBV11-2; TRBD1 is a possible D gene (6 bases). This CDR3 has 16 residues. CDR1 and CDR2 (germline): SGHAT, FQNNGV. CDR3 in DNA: TGTGCCAGCAGCTTGGGGGGGCGACGGACTAATGAAAAACTGCTTTTT. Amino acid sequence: CASSLGGRRTNEKLLF. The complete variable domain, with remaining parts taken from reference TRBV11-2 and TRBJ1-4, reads EAGVAQSPRYKIIEKRQSVAFWCNPISGHATLYWYQQILGQGPKLLIQFQNNGVVDDSQLPKDRFSAERLKGVDSTLKIQPAKLEDSAVYLCASSLGGRRTNEKLLFGSGTQLSVL.

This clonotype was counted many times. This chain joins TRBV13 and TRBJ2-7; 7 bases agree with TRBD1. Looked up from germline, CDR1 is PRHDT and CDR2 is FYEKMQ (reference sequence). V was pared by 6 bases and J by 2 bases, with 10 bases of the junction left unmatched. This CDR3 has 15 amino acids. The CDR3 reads CASSPIGTDTYEQYF. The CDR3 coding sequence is TGTGCCAGCAGTCCTATCGGGACAGACACCTACGAGCAGTACTTC.

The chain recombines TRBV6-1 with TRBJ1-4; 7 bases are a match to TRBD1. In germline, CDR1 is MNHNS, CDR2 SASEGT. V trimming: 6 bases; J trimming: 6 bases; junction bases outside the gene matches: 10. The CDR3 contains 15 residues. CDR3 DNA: TGTGCCAGCAGGGCAACAGGGGACCCCTATGAAAAACTGTTTTTT. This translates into CASRATGDPYEKLFF.

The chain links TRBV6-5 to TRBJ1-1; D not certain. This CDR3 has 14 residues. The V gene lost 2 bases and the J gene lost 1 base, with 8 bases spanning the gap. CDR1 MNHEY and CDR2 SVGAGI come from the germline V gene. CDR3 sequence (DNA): TGTGCCAGCAGTTACGAGGTCCCGAACACTGAAGCTTTCTTT. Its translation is CASSYEVPNTEAFF.

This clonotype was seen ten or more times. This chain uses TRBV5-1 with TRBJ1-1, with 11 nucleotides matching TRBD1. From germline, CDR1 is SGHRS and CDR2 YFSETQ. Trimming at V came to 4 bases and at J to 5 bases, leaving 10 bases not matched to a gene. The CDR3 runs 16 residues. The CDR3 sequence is CASSAGTGGRVTEAFF. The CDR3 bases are TGCGCCAGCAGCGCCGGGACAGGGGGTAGAGTAACTGAAGCTTTCTTT.

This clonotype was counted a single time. The CDR3 sequence: CASSQNRGVAGELFF. The CDR3 DNA reads as TGTGCCAGCAGCCAGAACAGGGGAGTCGCCGGGGAGCTGTTTTTT. The V and J genes are TRBV3-1 and TRBJ2-2; 7 bases map to TRBD1. Per germline, CDR1 LGHDT and CDR2 YNNKEL (reference sequence). The CDR3 sequence is 15 residues long. Germline trimming cut 3 bases from V and 6 bases from J; bases unmatched to any gene: 7.

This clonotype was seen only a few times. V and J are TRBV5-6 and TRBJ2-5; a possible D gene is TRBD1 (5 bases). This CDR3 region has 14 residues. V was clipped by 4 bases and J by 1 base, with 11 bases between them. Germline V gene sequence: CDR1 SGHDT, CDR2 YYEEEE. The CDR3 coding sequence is TGTGCCAGCAGCCGAAGACAGATCCAAGAGACCCAGTACTTC. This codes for CASSRRQIQETQYF. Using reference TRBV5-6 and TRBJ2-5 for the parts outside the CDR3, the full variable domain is DAGVTQSPTHLIKTRGQQVTLRCSPKSGHDTVSWYQQALGQGPQFIFQYYEEEERQRGNFPDRFSGHQFPNYSSELNVNALLLGDSALYLCASSRRQIQETQYFGPGTRLLVL.

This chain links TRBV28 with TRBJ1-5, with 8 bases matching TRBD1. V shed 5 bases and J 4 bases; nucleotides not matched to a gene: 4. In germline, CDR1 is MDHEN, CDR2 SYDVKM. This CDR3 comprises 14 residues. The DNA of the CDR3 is TGTGCCAGCAGTCCAGGGGGCGTTAATCAGCCCCAGCATTTT. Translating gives CASSPGGVNQPQHF. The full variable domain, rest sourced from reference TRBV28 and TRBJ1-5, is DVKVTQSSRYLVKRTGEKVFLECVQDMDHENMFWYRQDPGLGLRLIYFSYDVKMKEKGDIPEGYSVSREKKERFSLILESASTNQTSMYLCASSPGGVNQPQHFGDGTRLSIL.

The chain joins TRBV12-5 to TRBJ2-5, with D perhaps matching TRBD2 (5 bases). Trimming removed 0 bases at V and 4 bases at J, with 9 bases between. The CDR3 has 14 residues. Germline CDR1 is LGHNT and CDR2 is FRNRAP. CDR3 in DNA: TGTGCTAGTGGTTTGGTACGAGAGGGAGAGACCCAGTACTTC. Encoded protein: CASGLVREGETQYF.

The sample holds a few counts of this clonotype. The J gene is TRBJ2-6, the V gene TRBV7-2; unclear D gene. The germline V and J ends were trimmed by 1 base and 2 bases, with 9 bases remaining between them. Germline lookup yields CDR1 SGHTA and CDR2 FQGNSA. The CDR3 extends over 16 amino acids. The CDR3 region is CASSLVKLTGANVLTF. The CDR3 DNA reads TGTGCCAGCAGCTTAGTCAAGTTAACTGGGGCCAACGTCCTGACTTTC.